This is a list of T cell receptor beta chains from one sample in a study of blood T cell repertoires in COVID-19. Some clones are missing from TCRdb's copy, which holds only in-frame ones; the method was immunoSEQ multiplex PCR. Among 110,000 to 150,000 clones listed, around nine tenths were seen once. The sequencing sample was made of peripheral blood. Source of these receptors: a woman aged 45-60 years with acute or convalescent COVID-19. Each CDR3 is given without its conserved first and last residue.

J gene,V gene,CDR3 protein
TRBJ2-1,TRBV12-5,ASVPGQGYNEQF
TRBJ1-2,TRBV5-1,ASSFTGYGYT
TRBJ1-2,TRBV15,ATSPSGGAPGGYT
TRBJ2-1,TRBV29-1,SVGQGGVSYNEQF
TRBJ1-1,TRBV30,AWSDPRARF
TRBJ1-1,TRBV18,ASSPRNTEAF
TRBJ2-3,TRBV18,ASSQAPLAGVADTQY
TRBJ2-5,TRBV4-1,ASSQEQGVEETQY
TRBJ2-5,TRBV3-1/TRBV3-2,ASSHSITRGGAQY
TRBJ1-5,TRBV19,ASSTPGTVLISNQPQH
TRBJ2-1,TRBV9,ASSGRDTPHNEQF
TRBJ1-2,TRBV5-4,ASSLARQGSSYGYT
TRBJ2-5,TRBV11-2,ASSFTGTGYQETQY
TRBJ1-1,TRBV20-1,IMAPNTEAF
TRBJ1-2,TRBV6-5,ASSSNRRGRSDT
TRBJ2-5,TRBV4-1,ASSQDKGRQTQY
TRBJ2-1,TRBV19,ASGIAGGPSEQF
TRBJ2-3,TRBV9,ASSVAKGGFTDTQY
TRBJ1-5,TRBV10-3,AISESTTGTGYSNQPQH
TRBJ1-3,TRBV7-9,ASSLRTGSGNTIY
TRBJ1-2,TRBV4-2,ASSYERDYGYT
TRBJ1-6,TRBV24-1,ATSDSRTGPNSPLH
TRBJ2-3,TRBV7-3,ASSLLAQDTQY
TRBJ2-3,TRBV29-1,SAAEGQGVSTDTQY
TRBJ2-2,TRBV5-4,ASSVLAGPTPGELF
TRBJ1-2,TRBV5-4,ASLRQGTNGYT
TRBJ1-1,TRBV19,ASSIRQGTEAF
TRBJ2-5,TRBV6-5,ASTQGGQGGETQY